Each of the 23 T cell receptor beta chains below was sequenced from the same sample in a study of siplizumab effects on memory and regulatory T cells. Over a period of 6 days at 37 degrees C, the mixed lymphocyte reaction cells were cocultured. These receptors have no known antigen. Only in-frame clones appear in the TCRdb table, and some are missing; sequencing was by immunoSEQ multiplex PCR. The sample lists approximately 5,000 clones, about 50% occurring once. Sample: CFSE-low (dividing) CD8+ T cells sorted from an allogeneic mixed lymphocyte reaction. Receptors originate from a human donor in good health; the cells came from an allogeneic mixed lymphocyte reaction. Some clones in this sample may be carry-over from other donors' samples.

The genes are TRBV27 and TRBJ2-7, with D maybe TRBD2 (5 bases). The CDR3 totals 14 residues. Trimming pared 3 bases from V and 2 bases from J, leaving 11 bases between. CDR1 is MNHEY and CDR2 is SMNVEV in the germline V gene (reference sequence). The CDR3 DNA reads TGTGCCAGCAGTTTCGCGGGTCAGGCCTACGAGCAGTACTTC. Amino acids: CASSFAGQAYEQYF.

The CDR3 here is CASSQTGGPTDTQYF. CDR3 coding DNA: TGTGCCAGCAGCCAGACAGGGGGACCAACAGATACGCAGTATTTT. This chain joins TRBV7-8 and TRBJ2-3; TRBD1 aligns across 9 bases. V was clipped by 5 bases and J by 3 bases; unmatched bases: 6. This CDR3 has 15 residues. Germline V lookup: CDR1 SGHVS, CDR2 FQNEAQ.

This chain links TRBV27 with TRBJ2-5, with 11 nucleotides matching TRBD2. The CDR3 loop spans 15 amino acids. Germline CDR1 MNHEY, CDR2 SMNVEV (reference sequence). V lost 6 bases, J lost 4 bases, and 7 bases stayed unmatched. CDR3: CASRQLAGVGETQYF. The CDR3 coding sequence is TGTGCCAGCAGACAACTAGCGGGAGTAGGAGAGACCCAGTACTTC.

The chain carries TRBV4-2 and TRBJ2-1, with D unclear. This CDR3 has 14 residues. CDR1 is LGHNA and CDR2 is YNFKEQ in the germline V gene. Between the trimmed V and J ends, which lost 1 base and 8 bases, there was a span of 12 bases. The CDR3 is CASSQGFGGYEQFF. CDR3 nucleotide sequence: TGTGCCAGCAGCCAAGGTTTTGGTGGCTATGAGCAGTTCTTC.

J is TRBJ2-1 and V is TRBV6-4, with 13 nucleotides matching TRBD2. This CDR3 has 15 residues. CDR1 MRHNA and CDR2 SNTAGT come from the germline V gene. V lost 0 bases and J lost 11; bases outside the gene matches: 4. CDR3 region: CASSDSGTSGVQQFF. As DNA, the CDR3 is TGTGCCAGCAGTGACTCCGGGACTAGCGGGGTACAGCAGTTCTTC.

The chain is built from TRBV4-1 and TRBJ2-7; D is uncertain. From germline, CDR1 is MGHRA and CDR2 YSYEKL. This CDR3 is built from 13 residues. Deletions cut 5 bases from V and 3 bases from J, with 11 bases between. The CDR3 protein is CASSFQTGYEQYF. CDR3 DNA: TGCGCCAGCAGCTTCCAGACGGGCTACGAGCAGTACTTC.

V is TRBV5-6 and J is TRBJ2-7, with 8 bases identical to TRBD1. Germline CDR1 reads SGHDT; CDR2 reads YYEEEE. The CDR3 contains 15 residues. V lost 2 bases to trimming and J lost 1 base; unmatched junction nucleotides: 5. As DNA, the CDR3 is TGTGCCAGCAGCTTATTTGGACAGGGATCCTACGAGCAGTACTTC. It is translated as CASSLFGQGSYEQYF.

The rearrangement joins TRBV6-1 to TRBJ1-5; D is unclear. Germline V gene lookup returns CDR1 MNHNS and CDR2 SASEGT. Deletions cut 2 bases from V and 0 bases from J, with 11 bases between. The CDR3 is 16 amino acids. CDR3 residues: CASSEPGLNSNQPQHF. The CDR3 DNA reads as TGTGCCAGCAGTGAACCGGGCCTGAATAGCAATCAGCCCCAGCATTTT.

The count of this clone is one. The chain recombines TRBV27 with TRBJ2-1; D is perhaps TRBD1 or TRBD2 (5 bases each). CDR1 is MNHEY, CDR2 SMNVEV, per germline (reference sequence). This CDR3 spans 15 amino acids. V was cut by 4 bases and J by 3 bases, with 13 bases left in between. As DNA, the CDR3 is TGTGCCAGCAGTTACACGCCTGGGGGCTACAATGAGCAGTTCTTC. Protein: CASSYTPGGYNEQFF.

This clone was observed a few times. The V call is TRBV27, the J call TRBJ2-7; D is perhaps TRBD2 (6 bases). The ends were cut back, 6 bases at V and 3 bases at J, with 21 bases in the middle. The CDR3 has 16 residues. CDR1 MNHEY and CDR2 SMNVEV come from the germline V gene (reference sequence). Here the CDR3 reads CASSSITAGHNYEQYF. The DNA for the CDR3 is TGTGCCAGCAGCTCTATTACCGCGGGGCATAACTACGAGCAGTACTTC.

To note about this clone: Distinct nucleotide sequences in the sample also encode this CDR3. CDR3 amino acids: CASSYGSTDTQYF. The CDR3 DNA is TGTGCCAGCAGTTACGGCAGCACAGATACGCAGTATTTT. The rearrangement uses TRBV6-5 and TRBJ2-3; D ambiguous. The length of the CDR3 is 13 residues. The V gene's germline CDR1 is MNHEY and CDR2 SVGAGI. Trimming cost V 2 bases and J 0 bases, with 3 bases left between them.

This chain links TRBV7-9 with TRBJ2-1; either TRBD1 or TRBD2 may supply D (5 bases each). The V and J ends lost 5 bases and 8 bases respectively, with 16 bases between them. CDR1 is SEHNR, CDR2 FQNEAQ, per germline (reference sequence). The CDR3 contains 14 residues. CDR3 DNA: TGTGCCAGCAGCGGGGGAACCCTGTGGGATGAGCAGTTCTTC. Translation: CASSGGTLWDEQFF. Combining the CDR3 with reference TRBV7-9 and TRBJ2-1 gives the whole variable domain DTGVSQNPRHKITKRGQNVTFRCDPISEHNRLYWYRQTLGQGPEFLTYFQNEAQLEKSRLLSDRFSAERPKGSFSTLEIQRTEQGDSAMYLCASSGGTLWDEQFFGPGTRLTVL.

The chain employs TRBV7-9 and TRBJ2-1, with 9 bases matching TRBD2. V shed 5 bases, J shed 3 bases, and the junction held 14 bases outside the gene matches. The germline CDR1 and CDR2 sequences are SEHNR and FQNEAQ (reference sequence). CDR3 length: 18 residues. The DNA for the CDR3 is TGTGCCAGCAGCCCCCCCCCGGGTAGCGGGAGCGGCTACAATGAGCAGTTCTTC. This codes for CASSPPPGSGSGYNEQFF.

The CDR3 reads CASSWDPDNEQFF. As DNA, the CDR3 is TGCGCCAGCAGCTGGGACCCGGACAATGAGCAGTTCTTC. The chain joins TRBV5-1 to TRBJ2-1; D may match TRBD1 or TRBD2 (5 bases each). The germline gives CDR1 SGHRS, CDR2 YFSETQ. The CDR3 loop spans 13 amino acids. V was pared by 3 bases and J by 5 bases, with 9 bases between. Full variable domain (missing parts from reference TRBV5-1 and TRBJ2-1): KAGVTQTPRYLIKTRGQQVTLSCSPISGHRSVSWYQQTPGQGLQFLFEYFSETQRNKGNFPGRFSGRQFSNSRSEMNVSTLELGDSALYLCASSWDPDNEQFFGPGTRLTVL.

This chain connects TRBV11-2 to TRBJ2-1, with TRBD2 matching over 8 bases. CDR1 SGHAT and CDR2 FQNNGV come from the germline V gene. J was trimmed by 4 bases and V by 4 bases; bases with no gene match: 9. This CDR3 comprises 16 residues. This CDR3 is CASSSIEREYYNEQFF. CDR3 bases: TGTGCCAGCAGCTCGATAGAGCGGGAGTATTACAATGAGCAGTTCTTC.

V and J are TRBV29-1 and TRBJ2-1, with 7 nucleotides matching TRBD2. The germline gives CDR1 SQVTM, CDR2 ANQGSEA. The V segment lost 4 bases and the J segment 0 bases; nucleotides outside the gene matches: 0. The CDR3 extends over 13 amino acids. The CDR3 spells CSVASGSYNEQFF. The CDR3 coding sequence is TGCAGCGTTGCTAGCGGCTCCTACAATGAGCAGTTCTTC.

The chain employs TRBV6-5 and TRBJ2-7; TRBD2 aligns across 8 bases. The CDR3 spans 15 residues. Germline V lookup: CDR1 MNHEY, CDR2 SVGAGI. Trimming took 0 bases from V and 7 from J; bases not matched to a gene: 8. The CDR3 region is CASSYSTGGPGEQYF. CDR3 nucleotide sequence: TGTGCCAGCAGTTACTCGACGGGAGGGCCGGGTGAGCAGTACTTC.

This chain uses TRBV7-9 with TRBJ2-1; D gene unclear. The CDR3 has 13 residues. The V gene's germline CDR1 is SEHNR and CDR2 FQNEAQ (reference sequence). Between the trimmed V and J ends, which lost 5 bases and 3 bases, there was a span of 8 bases. In nucleotides, the CDR3 is TGTGCCAGCAGCCCAGGTGGCTACAATGAGCAGTTCTTC. Its protein is CASSPGGYNEQFF.

The chain employs TRBV27 and TRBJ2-7; tentatively, D is TRBD2 (5 bases). CDR3 length: 14 amino acids. With 0 bases removed from V and 2 bases from J, the gap between germline ends came to 8 bases. Germline CDR1 and CDR2: MNHEY and SMNVEV (reference sequence). The CDR3 DNA sequence: TGTGCCAGCAGTTTATCGATGGAGGCCTACGAGCAGTACTTC. Its protein product is CASSLSMEAYEQYF.

J is TRBJ1-1 and V is TRBV9; D may be TRBD1 (5 bases). The CDR3 runs to 14 residues. Deletions cut 4 bases from V and 5 bases from J, with 15 bases between. The germline gives CDR1 SGDLS, CDR2 YYNGEE. The CDR3 nucleotides read TGTGCCAGCAGCCCGTCGGGGGTCGGAACTGAAGCTTTCTTT. Protein: CASSPSGVGTEAFF.

The V call is TRBV5-1, the J call TRBJ2-5; D perhaps matches TRBD2 (5 bases). Germline V gives CDR1 SGHRS, CDR2 YFSETQ. Trimming removed 0 bases at V and 1 base at J, with 19 bases between. The CDR3 has 18 amino acids. The CDR3 DNA reads TGCGCCAGCAGCTTGGGAGACTACCCCCTTTTGGGCCAAGAGACCCAGTACTTC. It encodes CASSLGDYPLLGQETQYF.

This clone came up a few times. The rearrangement uses TRBV20-1 and TRBJ1-1; the D is unclear. Germline CDR1 DFQATT, CDR2 SNEGSKA (reference sequence). The CDR3 extends over 10 amino acids. The germline V and J ends were trimmed by 6 bases and 6 bases, with 8 bases remaining between them. The CDR3 reads CSAGRPEAFF. CDR3 DNA: TGCAGTGCAGGACGCCCTGAAGCTTTCTTT.

On this clone: Other DNA sequences in this specimen translate into the identical CDR3. This chain uses TRBV11-2 with TRBJ2-1; TRBD1 or TRBD2 may be the D gene (5 bases each). Germline V gene sequence: CDR1 SGHAT, CDR2 FQNNGV. V was clipped by 1 base and J by 4 bases, with 14 bases between them. There are 16 residues in the CDR3. The CDR3 DNA reads as TGTGCCAGCAGCTTAGGGTTGAGGGGCTCGTACAATGAGCAGTTCTTC. Its protein is CASSLGLRGSYNEQFF.